This T cell receptor (beta chain) was sequenced during a study of shared clonotypes between healthy human individuals. General study findings and limits: Researchers sampled only blood; tissue repertoires likely differ.

Remarks on this clone: Its antigen remains unidentified.

The length of the CDR3 is 15 residues. From germline, CDR1 is MNHNY and CDR2 SVGAGI (reference sequence). V was shortened by 2 bases and J by 3 bases, with 13 bases between the two germline ends. Running of the assay took place at deep level. Each subset's genomic DNA was split evenly across several immunoSEQ plates. In the source study's methods: There were no quality scores in the junction-only immunoSEQ sequences, so filtering differed. TCRdb's copy holds only in-frame clones and misses some; the assay was immunoSEQ multiplex PCR. V and J calls and clone size are as listed in that table; D and trimming were resolved from the DNA. Here the sample spans 650,000 to 700,000 clones, about 90% being singletons.

This TCR derives from a man aged 18 to 29 in good health. Some clones in this sample may be carry-over from other donors' samples. The chain couples TRBV6-6 to TRBJ1-1; no clear D gene. Sequencing input: memory CD8+ T cells from PBMCs. Subset indicated: CD45RO+ cells pooled with CCR7-negative TemRA cells. The CDR3 region has the DNA TGTGCCAGCAGTTACGGGCGGAGGCGGGACACTGAAGCTTTCTTT. Translated, it gives CASSYGRRRDTEAFF.